Presented here are 23 T cell receptor beta chains from one specimen sequenced in a study of blood T cell repertoires in COVID-19. Sequencing was performed with immunoSEQ multiplex PCR; in TCRdb, only in-frame clones are kept and a portion is missing. The repertoire holds 300,000 to 400,000 clones, roughly 90% seen once, with around 2.5% in the top ten. Sequencing was done on a sample of PBMCs or T cells enriched from blood (not recorded which). The origin of the receptors is a man aged 60 to 75 who had recovered from COVID-19.

This clone was found once. V gene TRBV7-9 combines with J gene TRBJ2-3, with a possible D match to TRBD2 (5 bases). Germline V CDR1 and CDR2: SEHNR, FQNEAQ (reference sequence). Trimming removed 1 base from V and 4 bases from J, with 9 bases in between. The CDR3 has 14 amino acids. The CDR3: CASSLVGAADTQYF. The CDR3 DNA reads as TGTGCCAGCAGCTTAGTGGGAGCGGCAGATACGCAGTATTTT. The full variable domain, with the rest looked up from reference TRBV7-9 and TRBJ2-3, is DTGVSQNPRHKITKRGQNVTFRCDPISEHNRLYWYRQTLGQGPEFLTYFQNEAQLEKSRLLSDRFSAERPKGSFSTLEIQRTEQGDSAMYLCASSLVGAADTQYFGPGTRLTVL.

The chain employs TRBV19 and TRBJ1-5, with D maybe TRBD1 (6 bases). CDR1 and CDR2 from the germline V gene are LNHDA and SQIVND (reference sequence). This CDR3 contains 15 residues. V was clipped by 3 bases and J by 7 bases, with 16 bases between them. The CDR3 is CASSMVLGASQPQHF. The CDR3 bases are TGTGCCAGTAGTATGGTTCTGGGGGCGAGCCAGCCCCAGCATTTT. Together with reference TRBV19 and TRBJ1-5, the CDR3 gives the full variable domain: DGGITQSPKYLFRKEGQNVTLSCEQNLNHDAMYWYRQDPGQGLRLIYYSQIVNDFQKGDIAEGYSVSREKKESFPLTVTSAQKNPTAFYLCASSMVLGASQPQHFGDGTRLSIL.

The chain couples TRBV7-9 to TRBJ2-1; 8 bases line up with TRBD2. CDR1 SEHNR and CDR2 FQNEAQ come from the germline V gene (reference sequence). V lost 5 bases to trimming and J lost 7 bases; unmatched junction nucleotides: 13. CDR3 length equals 16 residues. The CDR3 bases are TGTGCCAGCAGCGAAAGCGGGAGAGGGCCAGCGAATGAGCAGTTCTTC. Its protein product is CASSESGRGPANEQFF.

The chain links TRBV5-1 to TRBJ1-2; no reliable D call. Trimming left V 4 bases short and J 1 base short, with 5 bases between. Germline assignment: CDR1 SGHRS and CDR2 YFSETQ. This CDR3 contains 12 residues. CDR3 bases: TGCGCCAGCAGCCTTAGTAACTATGGCTACACCTTC. Translated: CASSLSNYGYTF.

This clone is a singleton in its sample. The chain carries TRBV19 and TRBJ2-5, with 10 bases fitting TRBD2. The CDR3 runs to 19 residues. The V and J ends lost 4 bases and 2 bases, in that order; junction bases with no gene match: 16. The germline V gene has CDR1 LNHDA and CDR2 SQIVND (reference sequence). For the CDR3, the DNA is TGTGCCAGTAGTACCCCGAGGGCTAGCGGGGGATCAATTCAAGAGACCCAGTACTTC. Encoded protein: CASSTPRASGGSIQETQYF.

The chain links TRBV3-1 (or the pseudogene TRBV3-2) to TRBJ2-1, with 11 bases identical to TRBD2. The germline V gene encodes CDR1 LGHDT and CDR2 YNNKEL (reference sequence). CDR3 size: 20 residues. The V segment lost 0 bases and the J segment 1 base; nucleotides outside the gene matches: 11. The CDR3 DNA is TGTGCCAGCAGCCAAGAATTGGGACTAGCGGCCGTTTTTTCCTACAATGAGCAGTTCTTC. Translating it yields CASSQELGLAAVFSYNEQFF.

This chain links TRBV19 with TRBJ2-5, with a tentative D call TRBD1 (5 bases). Germline assignment: CDR1 LNHDA and CDR2 SQIVND (reference sequence). This CDR3 contains 13 residues. V was trimmed by 4 bases and J by 2 bases, leaving 8 bases between them. CDR3: CASSNQGQETQYF. In nucleotides, the CDR3 is TGTGCCAGTAGTAATCAGGGTCAAGAGACCCAGTACTTC.

The V and J genes are TRBV18 and TRBJ1-3; no definite D call. Germline V CDR1 and CDR2: KGHSH, LQKENI. With 2 bases removed from V and 8 bases from J, the gap between germline ends came to 10 bases. The CDR3 totals 13 residues. For the CDR3, the DNA is TGTGCCAGCTCACCAGTTAACTCTGACACCATATATTTT. Its protein product is CASSPVNSDTIYF.

The chain has TRBV30 and TRBJ1-3; D may be TRBD1 (6 bases). Trimming cost V 4 bases and J 4 bases, with 14 bases left between them. This CDR3 has 14 residues. CDR1 GTSNPN and CDR2 SVGIG come from the germline V gene (reference sequence). The CDR3 sequence: CAWILGGVGNTIYF. The CDR3 nucleotides are TGTGCCTGGATTCTAGGGGGAGTAGGAAACACCATATATTTT.

This clone is a singleton in its sample. The rearrangement links TRBV4-1 to TRBJ2-2; D is perhaps TRBD2 (5 bases). Germline CDR1 and CDR2: MGHRA and YSYEKL. CDR3 length: 17 amino acids. Trimming took 0 bases from V and 1 from J, leaving 12 bases between them. CDR3 loop: CASSQEDQRMNTGELFF. CDR3 nucleotide sequence: TGCGCCAGCAGCCAAGAGGATCAGCGGATGAACACCGGGGAGCTGTTTTTT.

The chain links TRBV29-1 to TRBJ2-1; 8 bases are a match to TRBD1. V gave up 7 bases and J gave up 7 bases; unmatched junction bases: 6. The CDR3 is 12 amino acids. Germline loops: CDR1 SQVTM, CDR2 ANQGSEA. The CDR3 DNA is TGCAGCGGTGGACAGGGAAGGAATGAGCAGTTCTTC. It encodes CSGGQGRNEQFF.

The V and J genes are TRBV3-1 (or the pseudogene TRBV3-2) and TRBJ2-4, with a tentative D call TRBD2 (5 bases). The V and J ends lost 0 bases and 0 bases respectively, with 18 bases between them. The V gene's germline CDR1 is LGHDT and CDR2 YNNKEL (reference sequence). The CDR3 is 19 residues long. CDR3 bases: TGTGCCAGCAGCCAAGATCAAACGGGGTCGGGTTTAGCCAAAAACATTCAGTACTTC. This codes for CASSQDQTGSGLAKNIQYF.

This chain connects TRBV13 to TRBJ1-5, with a possible D match to TRBD1 (6 bases). Trimming removed 4 bases at V and 0 bases at J, with 10 bases between. The germline V gene has CDR1 PRHDT and CDR2 FYEKMQ (reference sequence). The CDR3 runs 15 residues. CDR3 in amino acids: CASSSGHLSNQPQHF. CDR3 sequence (DNA): TGTGCCAGCAGCTCGGGACACCTTAGCAATCAGCCCCAGCATTTT.

The chain uses TRBV18 and TRBJ1-4, with D possibly TRBD1 on 5 matching bases. The V gene lost 2 bases and the J gene lost 12 bases, with 13 bases spanning the gap. Germline V gene sequence: CDR1 KGHSH, CDR2 LQKENI. This CDR3 spans 13 amino acids. The DNA for the CDR3 is TGTGCCAGCTCACCAATTGCAGGGCAAGAACTGTTTTTT. Its protein is CASSPIAGQELFF.

This clone was seen a handful of times. The rearrangement links TRBV7-2 to TRBJ1-1; perhaps TRBD1 as D (5 bases). In germline, CDR1 is SGHTA, CDR2 FQGNSA. The CDR3 covers 14 residues. The V end was cut by 3 bases, the J end by 1 base, with 9 bases between. CDR3 sequence reads: CASSFGGWNTEAFF. The CDR3 DNA reads TGTGCCAGCAGCTTCGGGGGGTGGAACACTGAAGCTTTCTTT. The entire variable domain, with the rest obtained from reference TRBV7-2 and TRBJ1-1, is as follows: GAGVSQSPSNKVTEKGKDVELRCDPISGHTALYWYRQSLGQGLEFLIYFQGNSAPDKSGLPSDRFSAERTGGSVSTLTIQRTQQEDSAVYLCASSFGGWNTEAFFGQGTRLTVV.

In this sample, this clone turned up a few times. The chain links TRBV28 to TRBJ2-7; TRBD1 agrees at 8 bases. Per germline, CDR1 MDHEN and CDR2 SYDVKM. The CDR3 totals 12 residues. Trimming at V came to 6 bases and at J to 12 bases, leaving 10 bases not matched to a gene. CDR3 in DNA: TGTGCCAGCAGACAGGGGGGCGCGCCACCGTACTTC. Encoded protein: CASRQGGAPPYF. Based on the CDR3 plus reference TRBV28 and TRBJ2-7, the full variable domain is DVKVTQSSRYLVKRTGEKVFLECVQDMDHENMFWYRQDPGLGLRLIYFSYDVKMKEKGDIPEGYSVSREKKERFSLILESASTNQTSMYLCASRQGGAPPYFGPGTRLTVT.

J is TRBJ1-1 and V is TRBV5-1; no firm D call. Trimming shortened V by 3 bases and J by 3 bases, and 6 bases separated the two germline ends. The CDR3 runs 12 residues. Germline V CDR1 and CDR2: SGHRS, YFSETQ. The CDR3 coding sequence is TGCGCCAGCAGCTCCTTCGACACTGAAGCTTTCTTT. Protein product: CASSSFDTEAFF.

The J gene is TRBJ1-1, the V gene TRBV7-2, with D uncertain. Trimming pared 5 bases from V and 0 bases from J, leaving 16 bases between. Germline V lookup: CDR1 SGHTA, CDR2 FQGNSA. The CDR3 runs 16 residues. As DNA, the CDR3 is TGTGCCAGCAGCCAGCGACCCCAGATCATGAACACTGAAGCTTTCTTT. Protein product: CASSQRPQIMNTEAFF.

The CDR3 region has the DNA TGTGCCAGCAGTTTACTAGCGAAGGCCGGGGAGCTGTTTTTT. It is translated as CASSLLAKAGELFF. The chain employs TRBV27 and TRBJ2-2; D might be TRBD2 (6 bases). CDR3 length: 14 amino acids. Per germline, CDR1 MNHEY and CDR2 SMNVEV (reference sequence). V lost 2 bases and J 6 bases, leaving 10 bases between the germline ends.

This clone has only one observation. The chain recombines TRBV5-8 with TRBJ1-1, with D perhaps matching TRBD1 (6 bases). The germline V and J ends were trimmed by 1 base and 1 base, with 11 bases remaining between them. From germline, CDR1 is SGHTS and CDR2 YDEGEE. The CDR3 has 15 residues. CDR3 sequence: CASSLSWGRNTEAFF. The CDR3 DNA sequence: TGTGCCAGCAGCTTGTCCTGGGGGCGGAACACTGAAGCTTTCTTT.

This clone was observed a handful of times. This chain connects TRBV30 to TRBJ2-7, with D maybe TRBD1 (6 bases). Germline V gives CDR1 GTSNPN, CDR2 SVGIG (reference sequence). The CDR3 is 10 amino acids. V was shortened by 4 bases and J by 13 bases, with 14 bases between the two germline ends. In DNA form, the CDR3 reads TGTGCCTGGAAGGAAGGACAGACTTACTTC. This translates into CAWKEGQTYF.

This clone was counted a single time. V is TRBV19 and J is TRBJ1-5; 10 positions agree with TRBD1. V shed 7 bases and J 2 bases; nucleotides not matched to a gene: 2. The CDR3 has 14 amino acids. Germline V gene lookup returns CDR1 LNHDA and CDR2 SQIVND (reference sequence). CDR3 in amino acids: CASTGTGGNQPQHF. In DNA, the CDR3 is TGTGCCAGTACTGGGACAGGGGGCAATCAGCCCCAGCATTTT.

This clone came up once. This chain connects TRBV27 to TRBJ2-3; no clear D gene. CDR3 length: 14 amino acids. Trimming stripped 3 bases from V and 0 bases from J, with 7 bases between. Germline assignment: CDR1 MNHEY and CDR2 SMNVEV (reference sequence). The CDR3 here is CASSFTASTDTQYF. The CDR3, as DNA: TGTGCCAGCAGTTTCACAGCTAGCACAGATACGCAGTATTTT.